What follows describes a single T cell receptor beta chain. Its target antigen remains unknown. The germline gene is not matched at one end of the junction; a read error may be the cause. CDR1 and CDR2, per the germline V gene (reference sequence), are SSHAT and FNYEAQ. The CDR3 measures 14 amino acids from cysteine to phenylalanine. Of the read, only the CDR3 DNA is kept; its 42 bases are in frame from base 1. This entry comes from a study of shared T cell receptors in the human thymus listed by TCRdb under 2021. Background on the whole study: The study examined how self-reactive, shared T-cell receptor alpha chains are generated in the human thymus.

The library relied on the immunoSEQ multiplex PCR assay. The table was pulled from immuneACCESS by TCRdb, which kept in-frame rearrangements only. Such tables lose some clones; where checked, under half of the loss comes from unresolved V genes, and the rest has no known cause. This sample lists almost 550,000 clones; 70% to 80% were detected once. The ten top clones hold about 0.014% of the sample. The same sample was also studied in work on human thymus T cells. The second study's authors report: Donors were immunologically healthy infants undergoing open corrective cardiac surgery for congenital heart defects in Finland. The thymus tissue came from surgical resects taken out during corrective cardiac surgery. Both the thymic and the peripheral blood repertoires appeared to show biased V and J gene segment usage. Highly overlapping thymic TCR repertoires among unrelated individuals were reported in the related research. The study used roughly eight infant thymus samples plus four related peripheral blood samples to characterize TCR alpha and beta repertoires. The infant donors were roughly 7 to 244 days old, and the cohort included several males and two females. Thymocytes were freed from the tissue by mechanical means and kept at -70 degrees C as pellets of 10-30 million cells. A QIAsymphony instrument was used to extract genomic DNA from the frozen cell pellets. The immunoSEQ multiplex PCR assay was used to amplify the TCRB and TCRAD loci from a standardized quantity of quality-controlled genomic DNA. The amplicons covered the V(D)J region and were long enough to include the CDR3 and to identify the V and J genes. Amplicon sequencing was performed on an Illumina platform through the commercial immunoSEQ service. Corrections for primer bias and sequencing errors followed previously described methods, while TCRAD and TCRB definitions were based on the IMGT database. The repertoires were analysed using immunoSEQ Analyzer 3.0 and VDJTools for basic statistics, V/J segment usage, diversity estimates, rarefaction and pairwise overlap. Diversity was estimated with Chao1, ChaoE, Efron-Thisted, Shannon and inverse Simpson indices, and also on datasets down-sampled to the smallest sample. Repertoire overlap used strict matching of CDR3 nucleotide sequence, V gene and J gene, with Jaccard-based multidimensional scaling clustering. On average, thymus samples yielded 750,000 to 1,000,000 unique TCRB clonotypes, whereas blood samples yielded 65,000 to 100,000.

The sequence links TRBV7-7 to TRBJ2-1, and 9 junctional nucleotides match TRBD2. This TCR came from a boy younger than two with a congenital heart defect. Donor details come from another sample of the same person, matched by shared clones. The sample taken for sequencing was thymocytes. The CDR3 protein is CASRRLAVYNEQFF. The DNA sequence is as follows: TGTGCTAGCAGGAGACTAGCGGTCTACAATGAGCAGTTCTTC.